The entry that follows covers one T cell receptor beta chain sequence. What it binds is unknown. The data were produced by immunoSEQ multiplex PCR, yet TCRdb's version contains in-frame clones alone and is incomplete. The sample carries just under 75,000 clones, 80% to 95% recorded once. The source of the sample is a study of OX40 agonist ivuxolimab in advanced cancers. At the level of the study: The mean age was roughly 60 years, ranging from 23 to 79, with around four fifths of participants male.

Study-wide points: In the expanded peripheral T cells, antigen specificity was never determined.

Trimming cost V 6 bases and J 15 bases, with 24 bases left between them. The CDR3 is made up of 15 amino acids. Germline V gene lookup returns CDR1 MNHNS and CDR2 SASEGT. The sequence derives from an adult with an advanced solid tumor such as melanoma, head and neck, liver or kidney cancer. The sample here was CD4+ or CD8+ T cells sorted from blood, taken in a trial of the OX40 agonist ivuxolimab. This chain connects TRBV6-1 to TRBJ1-6; D call uncertain. CDR3 residues: CASRPPTMGPLHLHF. CDR3 DNA: TGTGCCAGCAGGCCCCCAACCATGGGTCCCTTGCACCTCCACTTT.